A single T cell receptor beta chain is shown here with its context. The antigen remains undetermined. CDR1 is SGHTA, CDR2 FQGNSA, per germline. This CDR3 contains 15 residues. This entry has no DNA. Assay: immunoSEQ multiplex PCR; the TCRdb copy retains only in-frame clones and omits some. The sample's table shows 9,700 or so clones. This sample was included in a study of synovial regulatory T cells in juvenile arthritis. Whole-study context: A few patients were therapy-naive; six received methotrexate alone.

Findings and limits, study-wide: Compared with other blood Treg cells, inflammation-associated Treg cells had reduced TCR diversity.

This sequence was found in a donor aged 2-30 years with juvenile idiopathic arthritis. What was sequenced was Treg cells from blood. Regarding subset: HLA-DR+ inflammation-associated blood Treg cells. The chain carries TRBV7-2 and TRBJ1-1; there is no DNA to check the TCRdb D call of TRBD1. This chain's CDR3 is CASSQGQGWNTEAFF.